The 27 T cell receptor beta chains listed next were all sequenced from one sample in a study of Tregs in tolerant kidney transplant recipients. TCRdb keeps only in-frame clones here, not all; method: immunoSEQ multiplex PCR. This table holds around 85,000 clones, approximately 89% found once. Specimen: Tregs from blood, collected before the transplant. The origin of the receptors is a human donor who received a combined kidney and bone marrow transplant.

The chain is built from TRBV27 and TRBJ2-5, with D perhaps being TRBD1 or TRBD2 (5 bases each). This CDR3 has 14 residues. V lost 10 bases and J lost 5, with 20 bases in between. Germline CDR1 and CDR2: MNHEY and SMNVEV (reference sequence). Here the CDR3 reads CATGYTGTLETQYF. The CDR3 bases are TGTGCCACCGGATATACCGGGACCCTTGAGACCCAGTACTTC.

V gene TRBV7-2 combines with J gene TRBJ1-1, with 8 bases lining up with TRBD1. The CDR3 covers 15 residues. The germline V gene encodes CDR1 SGHTA and CDR2 FQGNSA. Unmatched junction bases numbered 5, after V lost 3 bases and J lost 2 bases. In DNA form, the CDR3 reads TGTGCCAGCAGCTTTCTCGGACAGGGAAACACTGAAGCTTTCTTT. This encodes CASSFLGQGNTEAFF.

This chain joins TRBV15 and TRBJ1-1; possible D gene TRBD1, 5 bases. The CDR3 is made up of 16 amino acids. The V gene lost 1 base and the J gene lost 0 bases, with 12 bases spanning the gap. The V gene's germline CDR1 is LNHNV and CDR2 YYDKDF (reference sequence). The CDR3 DNA reads TGTGCCACCAGCAGAGTACCAAGGACAATGAACACTGAAGCTTTCTTT. It yields the protein CATSRVPRTMNTEAFF.

This chain uses TRBV5-1 with TRBJ2-7; D remains ambiguous. V lost 0 bases and J 3 bases, leaving 10 bases between the germline ends. Germline CDR1 SGHRS, CDR2 YFSETQ. This CDR3 comprises 14 residues. CDR3 DNA sequence: TGCGCCAGCAGCTTGGACAGTAGCTTCTACGAGCAGTACTTC. Its protein is CASSLDSSFYEQYF.

The chain combines TRBV6-1 with TRBJ1-1; possible D gene TRBD1, 5 bases. Germline CDR1 MNHNS, CDR2 SASEGT. The CDR3 loop spans 13 amino acids. Deletions cut 11 bases from V and 11 bases from J, with 24 bases between. CDR3 loop: CASLGYVQGRAFF. The DNA of the CDR3 is TGTGCCTCCCTCGGCTACGTCCAGGGCAGGGCTTTCTTT.

The V call is TRBV29-1, the J call TRBJ1-1; 8 bases agree with TRBD1. V gave up 6 bases and J gave up 3 bases; unmatched junction bases: 6. The CDR3 loop spans 13 amino acids. Germline values: CDR1 SQVTM, CDR2 ANQGSEA. CDR3 in DNA: TGCAGCGTGCGGACAGGGCGGGACACTGAAGCTTTCTTT. It is translated as CSVRTGRDTEAFF.

V and J are TRBV27 and TRBJ2-5; D is perhaps TRBD1 or TRBD2 (5 bases each). The better agreement between TRBJ2-7 and the DNA end casts doubt on the J call. This CDR3 comprises 14 residues. The germline V gene has CDR1 MNHEY and CDR2 SMNVEV (reference sequence). This CDR3 is CASSDWDRLHEQYF. CDR3 nucleotide sequence: TGTGCCAGCAGTGATTGGGACCGTCTTCACGAGCAGTACTTC.

This clone appeared a single time. The CDR3 DNA reads as TGTGCCAGTAGGTTTACCAAAGGGGGAGGCAATCAGCCCCAGCATTTT. Amino acid sequence: CASRFTKGGGNQPQHF. This chain connects TRBV19 to TRBJ1-5; the D gene is possibly TRBD1 (6 bases). Germline lookup yields CDR1 LNHDA and CDR2 SQIVND (reference sequence). V lost 6 bases, J lost 2 bases, and 17 bases lay in between. The CDR3 totals 16 residues.

The chain uses TRBV5-5 and TRBJ2-3; D unresolved. CDR1 and CDR2 (germline): SGHKS, YYEKEE (reference sequence). The CDR3 length is 14 residues. Trimming pared 3 bases from V and 5 bases from J, leaving 13 bases between. CDR3 amino acids: CASSYSVLEDTQYF. In DNA form, the CDR3 reads TGTGCCAGCAGCTATTCGGTCCTAGAAGATACGCAGTATTTT.

J is TRBJ2-1 and V is TRBV4-2, with 11 bases identical to TRBD2. The CDR3 loop spans 17 amino acids. V lost 0 bases and J lost 2; bases outside the gene matches: 3. The germline V gene has CDR1 LGHNA and CDR2 YNFKEQ. The DNA for the CDR3 is TGTGCCAGCAGCCAAGAAGAACTAGCGGGAGCCTACAATGAGCAGTTCTTC. Translated: CASSQEELAGAYNEQFF.

The V gene is TRBV6-5, the J gene TRBJ2-7; D may be TRBD1 or TRBD2 (5 bases each). V was pared by 8 bases and J by 1 base, with 18 bases between. The germline CDR1 and CDR2 sequences are MNHEY and SVGAGI. The CDR3 has 15 residues. This chain's CDR3 is CASGGSGELSYEQYF. In nucleotides, the CDR3 is TGTGCCAGCGGGGGAAGCGGAGAGCTTTCCTACGAGCAGTACTTC.

V usage is TRBV19 and J usage is TRBJ2-7; D is tentatively TRBD1 or TRBD2 (5 bases each). Between the trimmed V and J ends, which lost 10 bases and 7 bases, there was a span of 23 bases. The CDR3 has 14 amino acids. CDR1 LNHDA and CDR2 SQIVND come from the germline V gene (reference sequence). The CDR3 coding sequence is TGTGCCACCTCCGACTGGACTGGGGGTAGGGAGCAGTACTTC. Translating it yields CATSDWTGGREQYF.

The gene calls are TRBV19 and TRBJ1-5, with D hard to call. The CDR3 is made up of 13 amino acids. Germline V lookup: CDR1 LNHDA, CDR2 SQIVND (reference sequence). Trimming took 7 bases from V and 7 from J, leaving 14 bases between them. Here the CDR3 DNA reads TGTGCCAGTACCAGTTACCTTGGACAGCCCCAGCATTTT. Its translation is CASTSYLGQPQHF.

This clone was found once. This chain joins TRBV19 and TRBJ1-5, with D possibly being TRBD1 (6 bases). V was shortened by 6 bases and J by 1 base, with 10 bases between the two germline ends. The CDR3 contains 14 residues. CDR1 and CDR2 from the germline V gene are LNHDA and SQIVND (reference sequence). CDR3 nucleotides: TGTGCCAGTAGGCCAGGGGCAAGCAATCAGCCCCAGCATTTT. Residues: CASRPGASNQPQHF.

This chain connects TRBV4-1 to TRBJ2-5; 12 bases map to TRBD2. The germline V gene has CDR1 MGHRA and CDR2 YSYEKL. With V trimmed by 0 bases and J by 7 bases, 18 bases remained unmatched. This CDR3 has 20 residues. CDR3 sequence reads: CASSQDPGQFLSSGRATQYF. The DNA of the CDR3 is TGCGCCAGCAGCCAAGACCCGGGACAGTTTCTTTCTAGCGGGAGGGCGACCCAGTACTTC.

This rearrangement joins TRBV9 to TRBJ2-2; D is perhaps TRBD1 (5 bases). CDR3 length equals 14 residues. Trimming removed 3 bases from V and 5 bases from J, with 11 bases in between. Germline assignment: CDR1 SGDLS and CDR2 YYNGEE. The CDR3 nucleotides are TGTGCCAGCAGCGCGACAGTTGGGACCGGGGAGCTGTTTTTT. It translates to CASSATVGTGELFF.

This rearrangement joins TRBV2 to TRBJ2-3, with D possibly called TRBD1 or TRBD2 (5 bases each). The CDR3 covers 18 residues. With 5 bases removed from V and 0 bases from J, the gap between germline ends came to 21 bases. Germline V CDR1 and CDR2: SNHLY, FYNNEI. CDR3 nucleotides: TGTGCCAGCAGTCCCCCGCGGGCAGGGTGGACCAGCACAGATACGCAGTATTTT. Translating gives CASSPPRAGWTSTDTQYF.

This clone occurred a few times. CDR3 amino acids: CASSRTDRAMYGYTF. The CDR3 coding sequence is TGTGCCAGCAGCCGGACGGACAGGGCTATGTATGGCTACACCTTC. The chain combines TRBV7-9 with TRBJ1-2, with TRBD1 matching 8 bases. The CDR3 loop spans 15 amino acids. V lost 5 bases and J lost 5; bases outside the gene matches: 10. From germline, CDR1 is SEHNR and CDR2 FQNEAQ (reference sequence).

This clone appeared a single time. The chain couples TRBV11-2 to TRBJ2-7, with 9 positions matching TRBD2. The CDR3 is made up of 12 amino acids. Germline CDR1 is SGHAT and CDR2 is FQNNGV. V lost 4 bases, J lost 6 bases, and 1 base stayed unmatched. The CDR3 loop reads CASSSGLAEQYF. In DNA, the CDR3 is TGTGCCAGCAGCTCGGGACTAGCCGAGCAGTACTTC.

The gene calls are TRBV5-1 and TRBJ2-7, with D possibly being TRBD1 (5 bases). CDR3 length: 12 residues. Trimming pared 3 bases from V and 9 bases from J, leaving 13 bases between. The germline V gene encodes CDR1 SGHRS and CDR2 YFSETQ. The CDR3 nucleotides read TGCGCCAGCAGCTATGACAGACCTCCGCAGTACTTC. It encodes CASSYDRPPQYF. Combining the CDR3 with reference TRBV5-1 and TRBJ2-7 gives the whole variable domain KAGVTQTPRYLIKTRGQQVTLSCSPISGHRSVSWYQQTPGQGLQFLFEYFSETQRNKGNFPGRFSGRQFSNSRSEMNVSTLELGDSALYLCASSYDRPPQYFGPGTRLTVT.

The chain couples TRBV5-4 to TRBJ2-5; TRBD1 agrees at 8 bases. The J call could be wrong; TRBJ2-7 is a better fit for the DNA end. CDR1 and CDR2 (germline): SGHNT, YYREEE (reference sequence). The CDR3 contains 15 residues. CDR3 region: CASSLSGTGVYEQYF. The CDR3 DNA reads TGTGCCAGCAGCTTGAGTGGGACAGGAGTCTACGAGCAGTACTTC.

The chain employs TRBV18 and TRBJ2-7; D is possibly TRBD2 (6 bases). This CDR3 spans 14 amino acids. Germline V lookup: CDR1 KGHSH, CDR2 LQKENI. Trimming shortened V by 5 bases and J by 0 bases, and 11 bases separated the two germline ends. The CDR3 here is CASSGTGSSYEQYF. The CDR3 bases are TGTGCCAGCTCAGGAACCGGGAGCTCCTACGAGCAGTACTTC.

The chain combines TRBV28 with TRBJ2-6, with D uncertain. CDR1 and CDR2 from the germline V gene are MDHEN and SYDVKM. CDR3 size: 16 residues. Trimming left V 6 bases short and J 4 bases short, with 16 bases between. As DNA, the CDR3 is TGTGCCAGCAGCCGTCCATTTTTCGGAGGGGCCAACGTCCTGACTTTC. Protein product: CASSRPFFGGANVLTF. The full variable domain, its missing parts supplied by reference TRBV28 and TRBJ2-6, is DVKVTQSSRYLVKRTGEKVFLECVQDMDHENMFWYRQDPGLGLRLIYFSYDVKMKEKGDIPEGYSVSREKKERFSLILESASTNQTSMYLCASSRPFFGGANVLTFGAGSRLTVL.

The V gene is TRBV27, the J gene TRBJ2-7; D call uncertain. CDR3 length equals 14 residues. Trimming left V 4 bases short and J 3 bases short, with 13 bases between. Germline V gene data show CDR1 as MNHEY and CDR2 as SMNVEV (reference sequence). The DNA of the CDR3 is TGTGCCAGCAGTTCTTGGGGTATAGGCTACGAGCAGTACTTC. Its protein product is CASSSWGIGYEQYF.

The J gene is TRBJ2-3, the V gene TRBV7-3; tentatively, D is TRBD1 (6 bases). CDR1 and CDR2 from the germline V gene are SGHTA and FQGTGA. V shed 5 bases and J shed 3 bases, with 15 bases lying between them. CDR3 length: 15 residues. The CDR3 nucleotides are TGTGCCAGCAGCATCACAGGGATTCGGACAGATACGCAGTATTTT. It is translated as CASSITGIRTDTQYF.

The V call is TRBV5-1, the J call TRBJ1-2, with D unresolved. Germline CDR1 reads SGHRS; CDR2 reads YFSETQ. The CDR3 sequence is 14 residues long. V lost 0 bases and J 2 bases, leaving 8 bases between the germline ends. This chain's CDR3 is CASSLGITNYGYTF. The CDR3 bases are TGCGCCAGCAGCTTGGGGATAACAAACTATGGCTACACCTTC. Drawing the rest from reference TRBV5-1 and TRBJ1-2, the complete variable domain is KAGVTQTPRYLIKTRGQQVTLSCSPISGHRSVSWYQQTPGQGLQFLFEYFSETQRNKGNFPGRFSGRQFSNSRSEMNVSTLELGDSALYLCASSLGITNYGYTFGSGTRLTVV.

The chain employs TRBV28 and TRBJ1-2; TRBD1 might be the D (5 bases). Germline values: CDR1 MDHEN, CDR2 SYDVKM. The length of the CDR3 is 13 residues. V was trimmed by 8 bases and J by 7 bases, leaving 17 bases between them. As DNA, the CDR3 is TGTGCCAGCCACCCGGGCAGGGATGGTGGCTACACCTTC. Translation gives CASHPGRDGGYTF.